This T cell receptor (beta chain) derives from a study of cytomegalovirus exposure and HLA in healthy donors (dated by TCRdb to the late 2010s). Background on the whole study: An earlier analysis of several hundred of the donors reported approximately 300 Gb of sequence data and roughly 100 million unique TCR beta sequences from roughly 180 million T cells. An early release covering 550 to 650 HLA-typed donors comprised approximately 300 gigabases of sequencing data and tens of millions of unique TCR sequences. Of the 398 genotyped donors, over 70% fell in the genetic ancestry cluster associated with self-reported Caucasian donors. The aim of the study was to test whether cataloging public T cell receptors could identify signatures of past pathogen exposure. Using immunosequencing, the study profiled T cell repertoires from about 610 subjects and related those repertoires to cytomegalovirus serostatus. Besides the first cohort of some 670 subjects, a separate validation cohort made up of 90 to 150 different subjects was used. To predict cytomegalovirus infection status, the study brought together high-throughput TCR immunosequencing, statistical association of individual TCRs with disease status, and machine learning. A later analysis re-analyzed previously published TCR beta repertoires from 666 donors and added high-resolution HLA genotyping to study TCR occurrence patterns. Rather than using new phenotypic data, the later analysis identified candidate immune exposures from TCR beta sequences and from how often those sequences occurred across donors. An earlier analysis of approximately 500 of the donors applied high-throughput TCR beta sequencing to assess whether each TCR beta V gene segment acted as functional or pseudogenic. Donor age, sex, ethnicity and CMV serostatus were collected together with the repertoire data. In a later genetic analysis, genome-wide SNP genotypes for about three fifths of the roughly 670 donors were used, and that subset was treated as a discovery cohort. Every repertoire in the discovery cohort had been generated on one and the same sequencing platform. Class I and class II HLA loci were covered by the typing at four-digit resolution. Typing coverage varied by locus: roughly 629-640 donors for A, B, C, DRB1 and DQB1; around 560 for DQA1; around 570 for DPA1; under 490 for DPB1. Roughly 5 DR-DQ haplotypes were treated as single units for association and clustering because of strong linkage in the cohort. Among 300 to 500 genotyped donors of the cohort, an average of around 240,000 unique TCR beta nucleotide sequences was sequenced per donor, of which approximately 19% were non-productive. Summary of the overall study and its limitations: A later analysis found that TCR association rates varied across HLA loci, with DRB1 alleles showing the most associated TCRs and HLA-C alleles the fewest. Across donors, most TCR sequences were observed very rarely, whereas some public TCRs were present in many individuals. A further reported finding was that TCR beta sequences accurately predicted the HLA-A and HLA-B alleles for most subjects in the first cohort. It was suggested by the authors that the approach could potentially be generalized to other disease states and immunological phenotypes. The classifier was reported to diagnose cytomegalovirus status with high specificity and sensitivity in both the original and validation cohorts. This cohort had only TCR beta chains sequenced, and the lack of alpha or paired-chain data limited which features could be detected. Assigning TCR associations to individual alleles was difficult when HLA alleles, especially DR and DQ, strongly co-occurred. In a later analysis, several top co-occurrence clusters were reported to appear linked to parvovirus B19, influenza, CMV and Epstein-Barr virus. Linkage disequilibrium might explain the correlated functional status among segregating V segments, but an unknown experimental factor could not be excluded. An earlier analysis of approximately 570 of the donors showed that most TCR beta V segments appeared in productive rearrangements either about 90% or about 30% of the time, which broadly matched IMGT annotations. A later genetic analysis associated a missense DCLRE1C variant with V-gene and J-gene trimming of TCR beta chains, and an independent cohort replicated the association. In the study, about 150 TCR beta chains were listed as associated with cytomegalovirus. A later analysis found that most CMV-associated TCR beta chains appeared HLA-restricted, with HLA associations seemingly driven largely by CMV exposure. About 17 rarely observed V segments, including chromosome 9 orphons, were excluded from the earlier analysis of a few hundred of the donors because counts were too low. Roughly uniform sequencing depth across donors was assumed in presence/absence analyses, although this assumption may not hold. In a later analysis, about 16,000 TCR beta sequences were associated with specific HLA alleles at a false discovery rate of 0.05. HLA typing was unavailable for some donors at each locus, so association tests used only the typed subset. A few of the identified cytomegalovirus-associated TCR beta chains were confirmed in vitro to be specific for cytomegalovirus antigens. A later genetic analysis reported fewer N-insertions in productive TCRs among donors in an Asian-associated ancestry cluster than the roughly 700-donor mean. The 87-base-pair reads could not distinguish some IMGT-functional V segments, including TRBV6-2 and TRBV6-3, so those segments were excluded. A group of highly shared sequence variants was considered likely to be a technical artifact of the sequencing pipeline. A later analysis found that HLA-associated TCR beta chains were more clonally expanded and had lower generation probabilities than equally common non-associated chains. CMV serostatus was the only immune exposure information available for the cohort.

This clone was found once. What antigen it recognizes has not been identified. Base quality data are lacking; no much larger clone is found one base away. V was cut back by 6 bases and J by 6 bases, leaving a gap of 12 bases between them. The CDR3 runs 13 amino acids, cysteine and phenylalanine included. The retained sequence is limited to the CDR3, 39 bases, with the frame set at the first base. According to the germline V gene, CDR1 reads MNHEY and CDR2 reads SVGAGI. The protocol used for the library was the immunoSEQ multiplex PCR assay. For the multiplex PCR, a mixture combining 60 forward primers for TCR Vbeta segments and 13 reverse primers for TCR Jbeta segments was used. Amplification of the CDR3 region of rearranged TCR beta genes was performed with a multiplex PCR assay on genomic DNA. The Illumina HiSeq System was used to sequence the amplified TCR beta libraries as 87-base-pair reads. As for the original processing: Across the roughly 700 repertoires, a later analysis counted around 80 million unique TCR beta chains, roughly 11 million of which were shared by at least two donors. Raw reads were error-corrected and collapsed into unique sequences with a nearest-neighbor algorithm that merged closely related sequences to remove PCR and sequencing errors. V, D and J gene segments were assigned by aligning CDR3 sequences to IMGT reference sequences. For a sequence to be retained, a match of at least six nucleotides to both a V gene segment and a J gene segment was required. Rearrangements were called productive when the CDR3 lacked stop codons and stayed in frame with V and J; all others were non-productive. Following IMGT convention, CDR3 was defined as the stretch from the second conserved V-encoded cysteine to the conserved J-encoded phenylalanine. Sequences without an unambiguous match to a single V gene segment were excluded from the earlier analysis of about 600 of the donors. An earlier analysis of 587 of the donors classified V segments as functional when productive rearrangements were above 56.7% and as segregating when the standard deviation between donors was above 5%. To diagnose cytomegalovirus status from the catalog of TCR beta chain sequences, a statistical classification framework was built. V and J gene assignment, in a later analysis, came from comparing TCR nucleotide sequences with IMGT/GENE-DB human TR gene sequences. The TCRdist pipeline was used in a later analysis to assign CDR3 sequences and most-parsimonious VDJ recombination scenarios. A later analysis defined each TCR beta chain by its CDR3 amino acid sequence plus V-gene family, and excluded reads lacking a unique V-gene family. As a way to deal with suspected cross-contamination and a sequencing artifact, a later analysis dropped 500 to 700 nucleotide sequences that were highly shared and had low generation probability. In a later analysis, a clonal expansion index for each public chain was calculated from normalized within-repertoire ranks of inferred template counts. A later analysis computed generation probabilities with a VDJ recombination model fitted to out-of-frame rearrangements, and checked the results against IGoR. In a later analysis, hypergeometric tests were used to score TCR-TCR, TCR-HLA and TCR-CMV co-occurrence, with a repertoire-size bias correction applied to TCR pairs. A later analysis estimated false discovery rates by permuting HLA or CMV assignments 20 times. In a later analysis, co-occurring TCRs were grouped using DBSCAN, and TCRdist sequence similarity was added for clustering within HLA-allele-positive subsets. For co-occurrence clustering, repertoires with fewer than 30,000 or more than 120,000 public chains were excluded, along with about five repertoires with anomalous nucleotide sharing. As stored in TCRdb, this immuneACCESS dataset retains in-frame rearrangements with V and J assigned. A fraction of the clones does not appear; measured against another copy, unresolved V genes explain less than half of the discrepancy, and the remainder lacks a known reason. V, J and clone size reflect that table, while D and trimming were determined from the DNA. This sample comprises under 150,000 clones, roughly 70% of them detected only once. The ten largest clonotypes hold about 8.3% of the sample.

In total, approximately 690 healthy bone marrow donors made up the cohort. Cohort members were all nominally healthy when sampled, although unrecorded immune exposures were likely present. The donor tested CMV seropositive and was one of the 289 seropositive cohort members. Each donor provided a peripheral blood sample, and peripheral blood mononuclear cells were used for TCR beta sequencing. The Qiagen DNeasy Blood Extraction Kit was used to extract genomic DNA from the blood cell samples. The receptor comes from a man aged 18 to 35 in good health and CMV-seropositive. Sample: PBMCs. The sequence links TRBV6-5 to TRBJ1-5; possibly the D gene is TRBD1, per 5 matching bases. At the DNA level, the sequence is TGTGCCAGCAGAATGACGGGGGGTCAGCCCCAGCATTTT. Its protein is CASRMTGGQPQHF.